This T cell receptor (beta chain) is from a study of blood T cell repertoires in COVID-19. Across the study: The analysed material was cDNA or gDNA that came from T cells, B-cell-depleted T cells, or PBMCs.

Participants' own reports of clinical history determined their cohort assignment. Donors in Cohort 3 counted as recovered after two negative PCRs, clearance, or symptom resolution. As processed by the authors: By means of reference gene primer amplification, nucleated cell counts were estimated. Only in-frame clones appear in the TCRdb table, and some are missing; sequencing was by immunoSEQ multiplex PCR. That table furnishes V, J and clone size, whereas the DNA furnished D and trimming. The repertoire has approximately 350,000 clones, roughly nine tenths of them found once; the top ten carry around 1%. Trimming at V came to 0 bases and at J to 5 bases, leaving 5 bases not matched to a gene. The CDR3 is 16 amino acids. The germline CDR1 and CDR2 sequences are GTSNPN and SVGIG (reference sequence).

V gene TRBV30 combines with J gene TRBJ1-6, with TRBD1 matching over 9 bases. The sample consisted of PBMCs or T cells enriched from blood (not recorded which). This receptor was obtained from a young man who had recovered from COVID-19. The CDR3 is CAWSVLGQGNNSPLHF. In DNA form, the CDR3 reads TGTGCCTGGAGTGTACTGGGACAGGGTAATAATTCACCCCTCCACTTT.